A single T cell receptor (beta chain) is shown here with its context. The same CDR3 is also encoded by other DNA sequences in this sample. These data belong to a study of blood T cell repertoires in COVID-19. Turning to the study itself: The United States, Italy and Spain supplied acute and convalescent COVID-19 samples. T cells, B-cell-depleted T cells, or PBMCs provided the cDNA or gDNA that served as material.

With V trimmed by 0 bases and J by 2 bases, 1 base remained unmatched. Germline CDR1 SGHRS, CDR2 YFSETQ. This CDR3 region has 14 residues. As handled by the study authors: Cell counts per sample came from amplifying reference gene primers. Profiled with immunoSEQ multiplex PCR; TCRdb holds only in-frame clones, not every one. V and J calls plus clone size are reproduced from that table; the DNA served to infer D and trimming. Of approximately 76,000 clones listed, approximately 80% are singletons. The receptor's source is a man aged 50 to 60 with acute or convalescent COVID-19. The chain recombines TRBV5-1 with TRBJ1-1, with TRBD1 matching 7 bases. Sequenced sample: peripheral blood. CDR3 amino acids: CASSLAGGNTEAFF. In nucleotides, the CDR3 is TGCGCCAGCAGCTTGGCAGGGGGAAACACTGAAGCTTTCTTT.